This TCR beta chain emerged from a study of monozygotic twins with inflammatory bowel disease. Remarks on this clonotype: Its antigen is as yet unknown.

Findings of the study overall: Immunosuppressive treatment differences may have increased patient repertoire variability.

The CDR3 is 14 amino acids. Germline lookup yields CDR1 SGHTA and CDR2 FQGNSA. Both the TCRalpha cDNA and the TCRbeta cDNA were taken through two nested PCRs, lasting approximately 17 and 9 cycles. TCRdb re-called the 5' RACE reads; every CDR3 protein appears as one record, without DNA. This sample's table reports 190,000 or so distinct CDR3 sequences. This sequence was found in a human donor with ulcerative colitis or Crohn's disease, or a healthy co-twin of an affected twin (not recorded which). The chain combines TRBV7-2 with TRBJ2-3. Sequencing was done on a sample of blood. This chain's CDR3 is CASSLRGITDTQYF.